The rows below give T cell receptor beta chains drawn from one sample of a study of blood T cell repertoires in COVID-19. Some clones are missing from TCRdb's copy, which holds only in-frame ones; the method was immunoSEQ multiplex PCR. The sample contains fewer than 600,000 clones, 75% to 90% of which appear only once. Sequencing was performed on peripheral blood. These receptor sequences come from a man aged 18 to 30 with COVID-19, enrolled during active disease. The CDR3 runs from the conserved cysteine through the conserved F or W. The D gene is left open where the match is weak. Clone sizes are given selectively: once, few, many, or a class where the clone is expanded.

abundance	v_gene	j_gene	d_gene	CDR3nt	CDR3aa
.	TRBV3-1/TRBV3-2	TRBJ2-3	.	TGTGCCAGCAGACAAAGTACTGGTACGCAGTATTTT	CASRQSTGTQYF
few	TRBV27	TRBJ2-3	.	TGTGCCAGCACGAGGACACCTACAGATACGCAGTATTTT	CASTRTPTDTQYF
.	TRBV12-3/TRBV12-4	TRBJ1-6	.	TGTGCCAGCAGTCCCTGGCGGGATTCACCCCTCCACTTT	CASSPWRDSPLHF
.	TRBV5-1	TRBJ1-2	.	TGCGCCAGCAGCTTTGGCGGGGATGACTACACCTTC	CASSFGGDDYTF
.	TRBV19	TRBJ1-6	TRBD1	TGTGCCAGTAGGCCCCCCGGGACAGGAGCCTCACCCCTCCACTTT	CASRPPGTGASPLHF
.	TRBV7-9	TRBJ1-1	.	TGTGCCAGCAGCCCCCGGTTCACTGAAGCTTTCTTT	CASSPRFTEAFF
.	TRBV2	TRBJ2-5	TRBD2	TGTGCCAGCAGCACCGGGACTAGCGGGCAAGAGACCCAGTACTTC	CASSTGTSGQETQYF
.	TRBV6-5	TRBJ1-4	.	TGTGCCAGCAGTCGTGGAGGGGGGGAGCAACTGTTTTTT	CASSRGGGEQLFF
.	TRBV3-1/TRBV3-2	TRBJ1-5	TRBD1	TGTGCCAGCAGCCGGACAGGAAATCAGCCCCAGCATTTT	CASSRTGNQPQHF
.	TRBV5-4	TRBJ2-1	.	TGTGCCAGCAGCCAGGCCGTTGGGCTATACAATGAGCAGTTCTTC	CASSQAVGLYNEQFF
.	TRBV30	TRBJ1-5	.	TGTGGGCGGGGAAGCAATCAGCCCCAGCATTTT	CGRGSNQPQHF
.	TRBV15	TRBJ2-2	TRBD2	TGTGCCACCAGCAGCAGACGGGGGGAGTTCGGGGAGCTGTTTTTT	CATSSRRGEFGELFF
few	TRBV19	TRBJ2-2	TRBD2	TGTGCCAGTAGTATAGAGGGAGGGCCAATCCCCACCGGGGAGCTGTTTTTT	CASSIEGGPIPTGELFF
.	TRBV7-9	TRBJ2-7	.	TGTGCCAGCAGCTTAGCCCAGGGCGTAAGCTCCTACGAGCAGTACTTC	CASSLAQGVSSYEQYF
.	TRBV27	TRBJ1-1	.	TGTGCCAGCAGTTTACGGCAGGGGCTTAGCACTGAAGCTTTCTTT	CASSLRQGLSTEAFF
.	TRBV11-2	TRBJ2-7	.	TGTGCCAGCAGCTTAGAGGGAGGGGGGAGAGGCTACGAGCAGTACTTC	CASSLEGGGRGYEQYF
.	TRBV19	TRBJ2-5	.	TGTGCCAGTAGGCAGGGAGGAGAGACCCAGTACTTC	CASRQGGETQYF
.	TRBV6-5	TRBJ1-5	.	TGTGCCACCGCACCGACAGGAGGCAATCAGCCCCAGCATTTT	CATAPTGGNQPQHF
.	TRBV27	TRBJ2-5	.	TGTGCCAGCAGCCATTATAATTGGGCCGATGAAAAGACCCAGTACTTC	CASSHYNWADEKTQYF
.	TRBV18	TRBJ2-1	.	TGTGCCAGCTCACCGTATGACCTAGTTCCGTACAATGAGCAGTTCTTC	CASSPYDLVPYNEQFF
once	TRBV5-6	TRBJ1-3	TRBD1	TGTGCCAGCAGCTTTCGTAGTCATGACAGGGGGCTCGACACCATATATTTT	CASSFRSHDRGLDTIYF
.	TRBV6-4	TRBJ1-5	TRBD1	TGTGCCAGCAGTGCAGGGGGCACTCAGCCCCAGCATTTT	CASSAGGTQPQHF
few	TRBV20-1	TRBJ2-1	TRBD2	TGCAGTGCTAGTGCCAGCGGGAGCTCCTACAATGAGCAGTTCTTC	CSASASGSSYNEQFF
.	TRBV6-4	TRBJ2-7	TRBD2	TGTGCCAGCATCTCAACCCGGGACTATATTACTAGGAGCTCCTACGAGCAGTACTTC	CASISTRDYITRSSYEQYF
.	TRBV9	TRBJ2-3	.	TGTGCCAGCAGCACCGAGGGCAGCCTCTTCACAGATACGCAGTATTTT	CASSTEGSLFTDTQYF
.	TRBV11-3	TRBJ2-5	.	TGTGCCAGCAGCGGCAATCCCACAGAGACCCAGTACTTC	CASSGNPTETQYF
.	TRBV5-1	TRBJ1-1	TRBD1	TGCGCCAGCATAGGACAGGGTTTGACTGAAGCTTTCTTT	CASIGQGLTEAFF
.	TRBV2	TRBJ2-7	TRBD2	TGTGCCAGCAGTGAAACACCAGCGGGAGGGTTCTACGAGCAGTACTTC	CASSETPAGGFYEQYF
.	TRBV4-2	TRBJ2-2	TRBD2	TGTGCCAGCAGCCAAGGCCGCGGGAGCGGGGAGCTGTTTTTT	CASSQGRGSGELFF
.	TRBV4-2	TRBJ1-2	TRBD1	TGTGCCAGCAGCCAAGAAGGGGACAGGGGTCCTCGCTACACCTTC	CASSQEGDRGPRYTF
.	TRBV7-6	TRBJ2-7	TRBD2	TGTGCCAGCAGCTTCGGGACTAGCGGGACGAGCTCCTACGAGCAGTACTTC	CASSFGTSGTSSYEQYF
.	TRBV5-6	TRBJ2-1	.	TGTGCCAGCAGCTTGGTCAGGGACACCTACAATGAGCAGTTCTTC	CASSLVRDTYNEQFF
.	TRBV27	TRBJ2-3	.	TGTGCCAGCAGTACAAGATGGGGGCCCAGCACAGATACGCAGTATTTT	CASSTRWGPSTDTQYF
few	TRBV9	TRBJ2-2	TRBD2	TGTGCCAGCAGCGCCTTAGCGGGAGGCTCGAACACCGGGGAGCTGTTTTTT	CASSALAGGSNTGELFF
.	TRBV2	TRBJ2-2	TRBD2	TGTGCCAGCAGTGTGTTAGCGGGAGCGTCGACCGGGGAGCTGTTTTTT	CASSVLAGASTGELFF
.	TRBV5-8	TRBJ2-1	TRBD2	TGTGCCAGCAGCTCCCTAGCGGGAGCTAAGTGGAAGCAGTTCTTC	CASSSLAGAKWKQFF
.	TRBV5-1	TRBJ2-5	TRBD2	TGCGCCAGCAGCTTGGAAGCTAGCGGGCAAGAGACCCAGTACTTC	CASSLEASGQETQYF
.	TRBV29-1	TRBJ2-1	.	TGCAGCGTTGAACCCCGGTACAATGAGCAGTTCTTC	CSVEPRYNEQFF
.	TRBV12-2	TRBJ2-5	.	TGTGCAAGTCGCTTAAAGCTAGCGGGGGACCAAGAGACCCAGTACTTC	CASRLKLAGDQETQYF
.	TRBV5-4	TRBJ2-1	.	TGTGCCAGCTCCATCCTAGGAGGCTCCTACAATGAGCAGTTCTTC	CASSILGGSYNEQFF
.	TRBV7-9	TRBJ1-6	.	TGTGCCAGCAGCTTAGCGCAGGGTGTAAATTCACCCCTCCACTTT	CASSLAQGVNSPLHF
.	TRBV5-1	TRBJ1-2	TRBD1	TGCGCCAGCAGCTTGGGGGACAGTCGGGAGGGCTACACCTTC	CASSLGDSREGYTF
.	TRBV3-1/TRBV3-2	TRBJ2-1	TRBD2	TGTGCCAGCAGCCCCCCTAGCGGGGGGGCCCTAAATGAGCAGTTCTTC	CASSPPSGGALNEQFF
.	TRBV7-9	TRBJ2-7	TRBD2	TGTGCCAGCAGCCAGGGACTAGCGGGAGTCCACGAGCAGTACTTC	CASSQGLAGVHEQYF
.	TRBV7-8	TRBJ2-7	.	TGTGCCAGCAGCTCAGGGACACGAAACTACGAGCAGTACTTC	CASSSGTRNYEQYF
.	TRBV9	TRBJ2-7	TRBD2	TGTGCCAGCAGCGTCCGTAGCGGGAGTGGGTACGAGCAGTACTTC	CASSVRSGSGYEQYF
.	TRBV29-1	TRBJ2-5	.	TGCAGCGCCAGTACAGGTGAAGAGACCCAGTACTTC	CSASTGEETQYF
.	TRBV7-9	TRBJ1-1	TRBD1	TGTGCCAGCAGCTCCGGGACAGGCTTAGTGAACACTGAAGCTTTCTTT	CASSSGTGLVNTEAFF
.	TRBV5-4	TRBJ2-1	.	TGTGCCAGCACCCCTTACATACAGGGTGCCTACAATGAGCAGTTCTTC	CASTPYIQGAYNEQFF
.	TRBV19	TRBJ1-2	.	TGTGCCAGTAGCCCTGAAAGGGGTAACTATGGCTACACCTTC	CASSPERGNYGYTF
.	TRBV6-5	TRBJ1-1	TRBD1	TGTGCCAGCAGTTACTCGCGACAGGGGCCTGAAGCTTTCTTT	CASSYSRQGPEAFF
.	TRBV11-3	TRBJ2-1	.	TGTGCCAGCAGCTGGGGTGTTGCGGGTAATTACAATGAGCAGTTCTTC	CASSWGVAGNYNEQFF